The 24 T cell receptor beta chains listed next were all sequenced from one sample in a study of tumor-infiltrating lymphocytes in primary liver carcinoma. The study co-extracted DNA and RNA from 20-30 mg of unsorted bulk tissue. TCR beta cDNA came from about 0.55 ug total RNA, primed with a constant-region primer. Slightly modified ARM-PCR served as the procedure for the TCR beta libraries. These libraries came from three rounds of nested multiplex PCR. Use of TRBV1-TRBV30 forward primers with a C-beta reverse primer characterized the first two PCR rounds, which lasted about 11 cycles each. In TCRdb, the multiplex PCR reads were re-called with MiXCR into one record per CDR3 protein. Of 100,000 or so distinct CDR3 sequences in the sample, roughly 69% were seen once. The sequencing input was liver tumor tissue from sampling region 5. The subset here: tumor region T5, tumor centre. The receptors here all came from a woman aged 55-70 years with primary liver carcinoma and hepatitis B virus infection.

About this clonotype itself: A much larger clone differs from this one at a single base, so this may be a read error. The V and J genes are TRBV6-6 and TRBJ2-7; 7 bases are a match to TRBD2. CDR3 size: 15 residues. CDR1 MNHNY and CDR2 SVGAGI come from the germline V gene (reference sequence). The V and J ends lost 8 bases and 4 bases, in that order; junction bases with no gene match: 14. The CDR3 DNA follows: TGTGCCAGCTCCATGGACGGGGGAGGGGAGTACGAGCAGTACTTC. As protein: CASSMDGGGEYEQYF.

This clonotype has a single count. The junction and the germline gene differ at one end; a read error may be behind it. This sequence joins TRBV4-2 and TRBJ2-6; D might be TRBD1 (6 bases). Germline CDR1 LGHNA, CDR2 YNFKEQ. The CDR3 is made up of 19 amino acids. The CDR3 DNA sequence: TGTGCCGGCAGCTCCCTGGGGGCAGCGGTCTCCTCTGGGGCCAACGTTCTGACTTTC. Its translation is CAGSSLGAAVSSGANVLTF.

On this clonotype: Being one base from a much bigger clone, this may be a read error. The gene calls are TRBV14 and TRBJ2-4, with D perhaps matching TRBD1 (5 bases). The CDR3 spans 15 residues. CDR1 and CDR2 from the germline V gene are SGHDN and FVKESK. V lost 0 bases, J lost 2 bases, and 8 bases lay in between. The CDR3, as DNA: TGTGCCAGCAGCCAAGAGGGGCTATCCAAAAACATTCAGTACTTC. It encodes CASSQEGLSKNIQYF.

This clonotype was seen many times. The genes are TRBV9 and TRBJ2-3; a weak D match, TRBD2 (7 bases). CDR3 length: 15 amino acids. The germline V and J ends were trimmed by 4 bases and 7 bases, with 19 bases remaining between them. Germline V gene lookup returns CDR1 SGDLS and CDR2 YYNGEE. The CDR3 DNA is TGTGCCAGCAGCCCCCCCGGGGGGCTAGGGAATACGCAGTATTTT. It yields the protein CASSPPGGLGNTQYF. The complete variable domain, with remaining parts taken from reference TRBV9 and TRBJ2-3, reads DSGVTQTPKHLITATGQRVTLRCSPRSGDLSVYWYQQSLDQGLQFLIQYYNGEERAKGNILERFSAQQFPDLHSELNLSSLELGDSALYFCASSPPGGLGNTQYFGPGTRLTVL.

Comment on this clonotype: One junction end disagrees with the germline gene, perhaps due to a read error. The chain uses TRBV29-1 and TRBJ2-2; D is possibly TRBD2 (5 bases). This CDR3 is 14 amino acids long. CDR1 and CDR2 (germline): SQVTM, ANQGSEA. The CDR3 bases are TGCAGCGTTGGCCCCCCCTCCACGACCGGGGAGCAGTTTTTT. Translated: CSVGPPSTTGEQFF.

The chain carries TRBV18 and TRBJ2-1; 7 nucleotides align to TRBD1. Looked up from germline, CDR1 is KGHSH and CDR2 is LQKENI. V lost 6 bases, J lost 5 bases, and 7 bases stayed unmatched. This CDR3 region has 14 residues. Here the CDR3 reads CASSPRDRDNEQFF. The CDR3 nucleotides read TGTGCCAGCTCTCCTCGGGACAGAGACAATGAGCAGTTCTTC.

For this clonotype: The final CDR3 position lacks the conserved phenylalanine or tryptophan, pointing to a likely read error. The V gene is TRBV5-6, the J gene TRBJ2-4; D is unclear. Germline V gene lookup returns CDR1 SGHDT and CDR2 YYEEEE. V was clipped by 7 bases and J by 8 bases, with 16 bases between them. This CDR3 has 13 residues. As DNA, the CDR3 is TGTGCCAGCGCCAAACAATTGAGAGACATTCAGTACATC. Translation: CASAKQLRDIQYI.

Many counts were recorded for this clonotype. For the CDR3, the DNA is TGTGCCTGGAGTGGGGACTACACAGATACGCAGTATTTT. Amino acid sequence: CAWSGDYTDTQYF. The chain carries TRBV30 and TRBJ2-3; 7 bases are shared with TRBD2. Per the germline V gene, CDR1 is GTSNPN and CDR2 is SVGIG (reference sequence). The CDR3 length is 13 residues. V gave up 1 base and J gave up 2 bases; unmatched junction bases: 0.

This clonotype has just a few counts. Germline and junction disagree at one end, which may indicate a read error. The gene calls are TRBV28 and TRBJ2-1, with a weak D call TRBD1 (5 bases). Germline values: CDR1 MDHEN, CDR2 SYDVKM. The CDR3 is 15 residues long. CDR3 in DNA: TGTGCCAGCAGTTTCCCAGGGAACTCCTACAATGAGCAGTCCTTC. Translation: CASSFPGNSYNEQSF.

The J gene is TRBJ1-1, the V gene TRBV5-4; 7 bases are a match to TRBD1. Germline V gene sequence: CDR1 SGHNT, CDR2 YYREEE (reference sequence). The CDR3 runs to 15 residues. V shed 8 bases, J shed 3 bases, and the junction held 13 bases outside the gene matches. CDR3 in DNA: TGTGCCAGAAGCCCCGGGACAGATAGGGACACTGAAGCTTTCTTT. Translation: CARSPGTDRDTEAFF.

For this clonotype: With a much larger clone just one base away, this may be a read error. This sequence joins TRBV5-4 and TRBJ2-3, with D maybe TRBD2 (5 bases). The CDR3 loop spans 14 amino acids. Germline CDR1 SGHNT, CDR2 YYREEE (reference sequence). The CDR3 DNA reads TGTGCCGGCAGCTGGGTCGGCGGGACAGATACGCAGTATTTT. Its protein product is CAGSWVGGTDTQYF.

This clonotype occurred a few times. At one boundary the junction diverges from the germline segment, which might be a read error. J is TRBJ2-3 and V is TRBV11-3; D gene ambiguous. The CDR3 has 14 residues. Germline CDR1 is SGHNT and CDR2 is YENEEA. The CDR3 DNA is TGTGCCAGCAGCCATCGGACGGGCACAGATATGCAGTACTTT. Protein: CASSHRTGTDMQYF.

A note on this clonotype: Given a much more abundant clone one base away, this may be a read error. The rearrangement uses TRBV5-1 and TRBJ2-5, with 7 positions matching TRBD1. The CDR3 consists of 15 residues. Germline lookup yields CDR1 SGHRS and CDR2 YFSETQ. The CDR3 DNA sequence: TGCGCCAGCATCTTGACCAACAGGGGTGAAGAGACCCAGTACTTC. Amino acids: CASILTNRGEETQYF.

With regard to this clonotype: Possible read error: a much larger clone is one base away. V and J are TRBV7-8 and TRBJ2-1, with 9 bases lining up with TRBD2. Germline V gives CDR1 SGHVS, CDR2 FQNEAQ. This CDR3 has 16 residues. Written as DNA, the CDR3 is TGTGTCAGCAGCCCTCCTAGCGGGGAGCACTACAATGAGCAGTTCTTC. It yields the protein CVSSPPSGEHYNEQFF.

For this clonotype: At one boundary the junction diverges from the germline segment, which might be a read error. V gene TRBV11-1 combines with J gene TRBJ2-3; D assignment may be TRBD1 or TRBD2 (5 bases each). Germline V CDR1 and CDR2: SGHAT, FQDESV (reference sequence). The CDR3 covers 14 residues. CDR3 sequence: CASSLRQHGGESHF. The CDR3 coding sequence is TGTGCTAGCAGCTTAAGGCAACATGGGGGAGAGTCTCACTTT. The full variable domain, its missing parts supplied by reference TRBV11-1 and TRBJ2-3, is EAEVAQSPRYKITEKSQAVAFWCDPISGHATLYWYRQILGQGPELLVQFQDESVVDDSQLPKDRFSAERLKGVDSTLKIQPAELGDSAMYLCASSLRQHGGESHFGPGTRLTVL.

On this clonotype itself: It may be a read error: a sequence one base away is much more abundant. V is TRBV28 and J is TRBJ1-6; D is possibly TRBD1 (5 bases). CDR1 is MDHEN, CDR2 SYDVKM, per germline. This CDR3 has 14 amino acids. CDR3 nucleotides: TGTGCCAGCGGAACAGGTGGTCGCGGATCACCCCTCCAATTT. It encodes CASGTGGRGSPLQF.

This clonotype has ten or more counts. V and J are TRBV7-8 and TRBJ2-7; TRBD2 aligns across 9 bases. The CDR3 sequence is 15 residues long. Trimming took 5 bases from V and 3 from J; bases not matched to a gene: 8. The germline V gene has CDR1 SGHVS and CDR2 FQNEAQ. The CDR3 DNA follows: TGTGCCAGCAGCGTTAGCGGGAGCTCCGTCTACGAGCAGTACTTC. Protein sequence: CASSVSGSSVYEQYF.

This chain joins TRBV6-2 or TRBV6-3 and TRBJ2-1, with 7 bases that match TRBD2. Germline values: CDR1 MNHEY, CDR2 SVGEGT. The CDR3 totals 15 residues. V shed 2 bases and J 13 bases; nucleotides not matched to a gene: 14. The CDR3 DNA reads TGTGCCAGCAGTTACGGTGGCGGGAGATCGAAAGAACAGTTCTTC. Protein: CASSYGGGRSKEQFF.

Notes on this clonotype: The CDR3 end shows no conserved phenylalanine or tryptophan, and so a read error is likely. It is unclear where the CDR3 begins or ends on the DNA, so no DNA is shown, and the CDR3 is as TCRdb lists it. The rearrangement uses TRBV7-9 and TRBJ2-2. CDR1 and CDR2 (germline): SEHNR, FQNEAQ (reference sequence). The CDR3 has 11 amino acids, counting both end residues. The CDR3 spells CASSSTGEMFS.

Concerning this clonotype itself: One end of the junction does not line up with germline, which may come from a read error. The chain is built from TRBV6-5 and TRBJ2-3; D call uncertain. The CDR3 is made up of 15 amino acids. Germline V lookup: CDR1 MNHEY, CDR2 SVGAGI. The CDR3 sequence is CVSSYSSGSTDTQYF. The CDR3 nucleotides are TGTGTCAGCAGTTACTCCTCGGGTAGCACAGATACGCAGTATTTT.

Details on this clonotype: Just one base apart from a much larger clone, this may be a read error. As the CDR3 is not closed by the conserved phenylalanine or tryptophan, this likely results from a read error. V is TRBV12-3 or TRBV12-4 and J is TRBJ2-5; 8 bases fit TRBD2. This CDR3 region has 17 residues. V lost 5 bases to trimming and J lost 1 base; unmatched junction nucleotides: 12. CDR3 DNA: TGTGCCAGCAGTACTCTATCCCGCGGGAGGTTCCAAGAGACCCAGTACTCC. Translating it yields CASSTLSRGRFQETQYS.

Concerning this clonotype: The junction differs from germline at one of its ends, possibly a read error. This chain links TRBV5-1 with TRBJ2-3, with a possible D match to TRBD2 (5 bases). The germline CDR1 and CDR2 sequences are SGHRS and YFSETQ. The CDR3 covers 18 residues. In DNA form, the CDR3 reads TGCGCCAGCAACTTGGTGGACTCACCAGTGGAGGACACAGATACGCAGTATTTT. Amino acid sequence: CASNLVDSPVEDTDTQYF.

Notes on this clonotype: This sequence may be a read error, since a much larger clone differs from it by one base. The chain employs TRBV5-1 and TRBJ1-2, with D possibly TRBD1 on 5 matching bases. Germline CDR1 is SGHRS and CDR2 is YFSETQ. The CDR3 is 13 amino acids. The CDR3 nucleotides read TGCGCCAGCACCTTGAACAGGAACTATGGCTACACCTTC. It encodes CASTLNRNYGYTF.

A word on this clonotype: One end of the junction does not line up with germline, which may come from a read error. This chain uses TRBV30 with TRBJ2-5, with D possibly TRBD1 on 5 matching bases. The germline V gene encodes CDR1 GTSNPN and CDR2 SVGIG (reference sequence). The CDR3 loop spans 14 amino acids. As DNA, the CDR3 is TGTACCTGGAGTGTAACAGTTCAGGGAGAGACCCAGTACTTC. It specifies CTWSVTVQGETQYF.